This TCR beta chain derives from a study of human T cells and chemical hapten exposure (dated by TCRdb to the early 2020s). Context from the whole study: For sensitization, 2% DPC in acetone was applied to a roughly 2 cm by roughly 2 cm area of upper inner arm skin. Most of the patients in the cohort were female, and the cohort covered alopecia areata with under or over 50% scalp involvement, alopecia totalis and alopecia universalis. Libraries were pooled for sequencing, and variation in per-sample TCR yields was attributed mainly to small differences in library volumes within the pool. Blood was sampled from patients pre-sensitization (week 0) and at 2, 6 and about 24 weeks after DPC sensitization. Throughout the study period of around 24 weeks, patients also received therapeutic DPC doses to the scalp every week. For TCR sequencing, blood came from over 25 alopecia patients at anywhere from one to four time points (pre-sensitization, 2, 6 and 24 weeks). In alopecia patients, the study followed how the peripheral blood TCR repertoire changed in vivo over primary and secondary sensitization to diphenylcyclopropenone (DPC), a hapten. Patch testing on the upper back used Finn chambers containing 0.01% DPC, with scoring done after 6 days according to International Contact Dermatitis Research Group standards.

Libraries were made using RACE. TCRdb shows the sequencer as NextSeq 500. During library preparation, unique molecular identifiers were attached to individual cDNA molecules so that TCRs could be counted in a quantitative, reproducible way. Each blood RNA sample was used to sequence both TCR alpha and TCR beta chains. The published analysis was carried out like this. A median of about 89,000 TCRs per sample was observed, with a range of 23,224 to 690,600. V, J and CDR3 annotation of the TCR reads was performed with the Decombinator software suite. Every sample was subsampled to the same number of TCRs (28,000) for the PS versus PT1 abundance plots. Expanded TCRs were defined as absent before sensitization and observed at least eight times at the 2-week time point. The public reads were run again by TCRdb, first through fastp at Q25 and then through MiXCR, and only productive beta chains were kept. Each CDR3 protein gets just one entry, which takes the most common genes and DNA from the rows behind it. V and J calls and clone size were set by TCRdb, not the authors. This sample has 55,000 to 85,000 distinct CDR3 sequences in its table, and around 9.5% of those were observed once. 3.3% of the sample is in the top ten clones.

This clonotype was seen only a few times. Its antigen is currently not known. Base qualities are not at hand, and no much larger clone is one base apart. Germline trimming amounts to 4 bases on V and 5 bases on J, with 9 as the count of junction bases outside the gene matches. The CDR3 starts with the cysteine, ends with the phenylalanine, and has 15 residues. Only CDR3 DNA is held: 45 bases, read in frame from base 1. What the authors observed across the whole study: Expanded TCRs formed significantly more large CDR3 similarity clusters than pre-sensitization or healthy control sets, consistent with antigen-driven responses. The number of PT1 expanded TCRs positively correlated with patch test score, significant at thresholds 8, 16 and 32 but not 4. DPC sensitization did not change the number of TCRs with a frequency above 1 in 1000, and there was no evidence of changes in global repertoire structure. Because every patient had alopecia, a presumed autoimmune disease, the patients' immune response might differ from that of healthy individuals. Repeated subsampling changed both the strength of the expansion versus patch-test correlation and the threshold at which that correlation became significant.

Per the publication, the time point label means: patch test 1, 2 weeks after DPC sensitization. The treatment or condition label for this specimen denotes: therapeutic diphenylcyclopropenone sensitization with weekly scalp DPC. Blood at each patch-test visit was drawn before the patch test was applied. To be eligible, patients had to be aged 18 to 70, diagnosed with alopecia and judged suitable for DPC therapy, while pregnant patients were excluded. Total RNA was extracted from unfractionated whole blood that had been collected in Tempus Blood RNA tubes. The receptor was derived from a woman aged 40-49 years with alopecia areata. Some clones in this sample may be carry-over from other donors' samples. This receptor chain uses TRBV23-1 and TRBJ1-2, and 8 bases in between align with TRBD1. TRBV23-1 is noted as an ORF with a role that remains uncertain. Specimen: whole blood, collected in connection with sensitization to the hapten diphenylcyclopropenone (DPC). The CDR3 corresponds to CASSPPGQDRYGYTF. The bases are TGCGCCAGCAGTCCTCCGGGACAGGACAGATATGGCTACACCTTC.